Reported below is one T cell receptor beta chain. Its antigen is not known. Germline V gives CDR1 GTSNPN, CDR2 SVGIG (reference sequence). The CDR3 runs 13 residues. Trimming took off 1 base at V and 4 bases at J, with 10 bases between the two ends. This entry belongs to a study of CD8+ T cells in alopecia areata. Study-level information: People stayed on tofacitinib for 6 to 18 months, then stopped the drug for 6 months. Study results and caveats: Whereas mice showed it more clearly, TCR sharing across patients was murkier, possibly because of HLA. It was observed that many expanded lesional clones persisted in scalp and blood during tofacitinib.

Described treatment: oral pan-JAK inhibitor, 5-10 mg twice daily. cDNA reverse transcribed from extracted RNA served as the sequencing template. The protocol was immunoSEQ multiplex PCR, while the TCRdb copy is restricted to in-frame clones and leaves out a portion. The data hold more than 100,000 clones, with 50% to 55% observed a single time. This chain links TRBV30 with TRBJ1-1; maybe TRBD1 (5 bases). This material consisted of CD4+ T cells sorted from blood, taken at week 4, from a patient treated with tofacitinib. The TCR sequence derives from a human donor with alopecia areata. The CDR3 here is CAWSGGRGTEAFF. In DNA, the CDR3 is TGTGCCTGGAGTGGGGGAAGGGGCACTGAAGCTTTCTTT.